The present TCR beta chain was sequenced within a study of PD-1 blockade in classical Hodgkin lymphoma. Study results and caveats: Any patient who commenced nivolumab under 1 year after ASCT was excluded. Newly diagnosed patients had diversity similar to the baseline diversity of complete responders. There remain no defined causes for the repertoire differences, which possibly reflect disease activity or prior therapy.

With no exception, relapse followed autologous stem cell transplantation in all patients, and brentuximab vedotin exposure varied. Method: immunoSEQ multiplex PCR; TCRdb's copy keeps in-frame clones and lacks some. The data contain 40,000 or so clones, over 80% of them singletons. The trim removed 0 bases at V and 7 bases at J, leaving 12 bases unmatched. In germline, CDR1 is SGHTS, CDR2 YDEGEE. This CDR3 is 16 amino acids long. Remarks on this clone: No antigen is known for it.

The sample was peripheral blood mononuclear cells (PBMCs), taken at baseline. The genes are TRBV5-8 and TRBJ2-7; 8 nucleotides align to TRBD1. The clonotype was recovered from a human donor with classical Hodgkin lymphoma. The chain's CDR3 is CASSLGRTGRFREQYF. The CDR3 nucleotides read TGTGCCAGCAGCTTGGGGCGGACAGGGCGGTTTCGGGAGCAGTACTTC.